A selection of T cell receptor beta chains follows, all from one sample in a study of blood T cell repertoires in COVID-19. Assay: immunoSEQ multiplex PCR; the TCRdb copy retains only in-frame clones and omits some. This repertoire shows roughly 290,000 clones, approximately 88% found once; its top ten account for less than 2%. Sequenced input: PBMCs or T cells enriched from blood (not recorded which). These receptors were taken from a woman between 35 and 50 years old who had recovered from COVID-19. CDR3s include the opening cysteine and the closing phenylalanine or tryptophan. Each record gives: D gene, V gene, clone size, J gene, CDR3 protein, CDR3 DNA. The D gene is left open where the match is weak. For some rows the clone size is stated as once, few or many, or as a class when expanded; others skip it.

TRBD1	TRBV28	NA	TRBJ1-5	CASSFRGDRDDQPQHF	TGTGCCAGCAGTTTTAGAGGAGACAGGGACGATCAGCCCCAGCATTTT
NA	TRBV9	NA	TRBJ1-1	CASSALQAAEAFF	TGTGCCAGCAGCGCCCTTCAGGCAGCTGAAGCTTTCTTT
NA	TRBV5-1	NA	TRBJ1-2	CASSTERFPYGYTF	TGCGCCAGCAGCACGGAGAGGTTTCCTTATGGCTACACCTTC
NA	TRBV7-8	NA	TRBJ1-5	CASSLNAQPQHF	TGTGCCAGCAGCTTAAATGCGCAGCCCCAGCATTTT
TRBD2	TRBV7-8	NA	TRBJ2-3	CASSKKRESRDTQYF	TGTGCCAGCAGTAAGAAGCGGGAGTCGAGAGATACGCAGTATTTT
NA	TRBV10-2	NA	TRBJ2-6	CASQQGSGANVLTF	TGCGCCAGTCAACAGGGATCTGGGGCCAACGTCCTGACTTTC
NA	TRBV18	once	TRBJ1-2	CASSTGIYGYTF	TGTGCCAGCTCAACCGGGATCTATGGCTACACCTTC
TRBD2	TRBV10-3	NA	TRBJ2-1	CAISEGLAGAVVDEQFF	TGTGCCATCAGTGAGGGGCTAGCGGGGGCTGTGGTCGATGAGCAGTTCTTC
NA	TRBV30	NA	TRBJ1-4	CAWSVGDPNEKLFF	TGTGCCTGGAGTGTTGGAGACCCTAATGAAAAACTGTTTTTT
NA	TRBV12-3/TRBV12-4	NA	TRBJ1-2	CASRAGDPGYTF	TGTGCCAGCAGGGCAGGGGATCCTGGCTACACCTTC
TRBD2	TRBV30	few	TRBJ2-7	CAWSRSRTSGRTNPYEQYF	TGTGCCTGGAGCCGCTCGCGGACTAGCGGGAGGACCAACCCCTACGAGCAGTACTTC
NA	TRBV5-6	NA	TRBJ1-1	CASSPLGGGMNTEAFF	TGTGCCAGCAGCCCCTTAGGGGGGGGGATGAACACTGAAGCTTTCTTT
NA	TRBV21-1	few	TRBJ2-7	CASSSGETVTYEQYF	TGTGCCAGCAGCTCCGGAGAGACAGTCACCTACGAGCAGTACTTC
TRBD1	TRBV2	NA	TRBJ1-4	CASSSGQGKGEKLFF	TGTGCCAGCAGTTCTGGACAGGGAAAAGGGGAAAAACTGTTTTTT
TRBD1	TRBV6-1	NA	TRBJ1-1	CASSEPRDRRAFF	TGTGCCAGCAGTGAACCCCGGGACAGGAGAGCTTTCTTT
NA	TRBV27	NA	TRBJ1-1	CASSSDFLNTEAFF	TGTGCCAGCAGTTCGGACTTTTTGAACACTGAAGCTTTCTTT
TRBD2	TRBV18	NA	TRBJ2-3	CASSPPRTSGGEDTQYF	TGTGCCAGCTCACCACCTCGAACTAGCGGGGGGGAAGATACGCAGTATTTT
NA	TRBV11-2	NA	TRBJ2-7	CASSFKQGVEQYF	TGTGCCAGCAGCTTCAAACAGGGAGTCGAGCAGTACTTC
NA	TRBV18	once	TRBJ1-2	CASSLSTVDDGYTF	TGTGCCAGCTCCTTATCGACAGTAGATGATGGCTACACCTTC
NA	TRBV27	many	TRBJ1-2	CASSFAASKRGHGYTF	TGTGCCAGCAGTTTTGCTGCCTCCAAACGGGGTCATGGCTACACCTTC
NA	TRBV18	NA	TRBJ2-7	CASSPPGLAGAGEQYF	TGTGCCAGCTCACCACCCGGCTTAGCAGGGGCTGGCGAGCAGTACTTC
TRBD2	TRBV7-2	NA	TRBJ2-7	CASSLGPTSGLPSYEQYF	TGTGCCAGCAGCTTAGGCCCCACTAGCGGGCTTCCCTCCTACGAGCAGTACTTC
NA	TRBV13	few	TRBJ1-3	CASSLFYTIYF	TGTGCCAGCAGCTTATTCTACACCATATATTTT
TRBD2	TRBV5-1	NA	TRBJ2-3	CASNKLAATETDTQYF	TGCGCCAGCAACAAACTAGCGGCCACAGAGACAGATACGCAGTATTTT
NA	TRBV12-3/TRBV12-4	NA	TRBJ1-1	CASSLTQLGAFF	TGTGCCAGCAGTTTAACGCAGCTGGGCGCTTTCTTT
NA	TRBV10-3	NA	TRBJ1-5	CAISDSSYSNQPQHF	TGTGCCATCAGCGACAGTAGTTATAGCAATCAGCCCCAGCATTTT
NA	TRBV7-2	NA	TRBJ1-1	CASSKKNRVLNTEAFF	TGTGCCAGCAGCAAGAAGAACAGGGTTCTGAACACTGAAGCTTTCTTT
TRBD1	TRBV24-1	NA	TRBJ2-1	CATSMTGGGGEQFF	TGTGCCACCAGTATGACAGGGGGTGGGGGTGAGCAGTTCTTC
TRBD2	TRBV5-5	NA	TRBJ2-2	CASSLAGTIGGELFF	TGTGCCAGCAGCTTGGCAGGGACTATTGGGGGGGAGCTGTTTTTT